The T cell receptor beta chain under discussion was sequenced for a study of blood T cell repertoires in COVID-19. The wider study: Collection of acute and convalescent COVID-19 samples took place in the United States, Italy and Spain.

Ages ranged from about 18 to 100 years, with residence in around 24 US areas. The protocol was immunoSEQ multiplex PCR, while the TCRdb copy is restricted to in-frame clones and leaves out a portion. The sample holds fewer than 250,000 clones; approximately 88% are singletons and the top ten take just over 2.5%. In germline, CDR1 is LNHDA, CDR2 SQIVND (reference sequence). Trimming stripped 2 bases from V and 2 bases from J, with 10 bases between. The CDR3 runs to 14 residues. What was sequenced was PBMCs or T cells enriched from blood (not recorded which). This sequence joins TRBV19 and TRBJ2-7; a weak D match, TRBD2 (6 bases). The TCR sequence derives from a woman aged 25 to 45 with acute COVID-19. DNA for the CDR3: TGTGCCAGTAGTATACCGGAGCGGGCCTACGAGCAGTACTTC. As protein: CASSIPERAYEQYF.